The clone carrying this T cell receptor beta chain appeared a few times. As yet, its antigen is unknown. TCRdb recomputed calls from the 5' RACE reads with MiXCR, one row per CDR3 protein. The table shows around 430,000 distinct CDR3 sequences, with 15% to 20% occurring only once. The entry originates in a study of CD8 T cells in ankylosing spondylitis. Study conclusions and caveats: Researchers reportedly found disease-linked clones significantly enriched in matched ankylosing spondylitis synovial fluid. There was a TCR beta motif, made of several highly homologous variants, that appeared characteristic of ankylosing spondylitis blood.

CDR3 size: 15 residues. The V gene end was trimmed by 0 bases and the J gene end by 5 bases; junction bases not matched to a gene: 6. Germline loops: CDR1 GTSNPN, CDR2 SVGIG (reference sequence). Sequencing was done on a sample of blood, either unsorted or a sorted T cell fraction (not recorded which). This chain joins TRBV30 and TRBJ2-5; 10 bases fit TRBD2. The clonotype comes from a male donor with ankylosing spondylitis. The CDR3 reads CAWSVRAGGWETQYF. The CDR3, as DNA: TGTGCCTGGAGTGTACGAGCGGGAGGGTGGGAGACCCAGTACTTC.